This is a list of T cell receptor beta chains from one sample in a study of Ad26.COV2.S vaccination and SARS-CoV-2 variants. Measured with immunoSEQ multiplex PCR; TCRdb has only the in-frame clones, and not every one. The data show some 240,000 clones, with roughly 87% seen just once and 2.5% to 3.5% held by the top ten. Sequenced material: peripheral blood, taken in a trial of Ad26.COV2.S vaccine versus placebo. All receptors derive from a person aged 18 to 65 who received the Ad26.COV2.S COVID-19 vaccine or a placebo. Each CDR3 is given without its conserved first and last residue. The order of the fields is clone size, J gene, V gene, CDR3 protein. Where a row states a size, it is once, few, many or the class of an expanded clone; other rows omit it.

clone_size: NA; j_call: TRBJ2-7; v_call: TRBV27; cdr3_aa: ASSKQALTYEQY
clone_size: NA; j_call: TRBJ2-5; v_call: TRBV2; cdr3_aa: ASSETGNQETQY
clone_size: NA; j_call: TRBJ2-1; v_call: TRBV27; cdr3_aa: ASSGAGTVFNEQF
clone_size: once; j_call: TRBJ2-7; v_call: TRBV6-5; cdr3_aa: ASSYGDRDSYEQY
clone_size: NA; j_call: TRBJ2-7; v_call: TRBV6-5; cdr3_aa: ASTGQGSYEQY
clone_size: NA; j_call: TRBJ1-6; v_call: TRBV14; cdr3_aa: ASSQALNSPLH
clone_size: NA; j_call: TRBJ1-4; v_call: TRBV27; cdr3_aa: ASSQGGRGEKLF
clone_size: NA; j_call: TRBJ1-5; v_call: TRBV19; cdr3_aa: ASSNSQGAWEDNQPQH
clone_size: NA; j_call: TRBJ2-1; v_call: TRBV29-1; cdr3_aa: SAGQSGSYNEQF
clone_size: NA; j_call: TRBJ1-1; v_call: TRBV19; cdr3_aa: ASSPGGNTEAF
clone_size: NA; j_call: TRBJ2-1; v_call: TRBV2; cdr3_aa: ASSELVGTRYNEQF
clone_size: few; j_call: TRBJ1-1; v_call: TRBV5-1; cdr3_aa: ASSLRTGSGTEAF
clone_size: NA; j_call: TRBJ1-5; v_call: TRBV19; cdr3_aa: ASSIERNQPQH
clone_size: NA; j_call: TRBJ2-1; v_call: TRBV7-2; cdr3_aa: ASKIAGGLYNEQF
clone_size: NA; j_call: TRBJ2-5; v_call: TRBV21-1; cdr3_aa: ASSKERDRVETQY
clone_size: few; j_call: TRBJ1-2; v_call: TRBV5-5; cdr3_aa: ASSLFHAGGNYGYT
clone_size: NA; j_call: TRBJ2-7; v_call: TRBV3-1/TRBV3-2; cdr3_aa: ASRPHRDLGYEQY
clone_size: NA; j_call: TRBJ2-1; v_call: TRBV12-5; cdr3_aa: ASGLVLGQGYNEQF
clone_size: NA; j_call: TRBJ1-1; v_call: TRBV29-1; cdr3_aa: STGGNTEAF
clone_size: many; j_call: TRBJ1-2; v_call: TRBV19; cdr3_aa: AGHRGGGYT
clone_size: NA; j_call: TRBJ1-4; v_call: TRBV7-9; cdr3_aa: ASSLMSATNEKLF
clone_size: NA; j_call: TRBJ1-1; v_call: TRBV3-1/TRBV3-2; cdr3_aa: ASRGRDSYTEAF
clone_size: NA; j_call: TRBJ2-3; v_call: TRBV18; cdr3_aa: ASSPTPGQGEPDTQY
clone_size: NA; j_call: TRBJ1-2; v_call: TRBV29-1; cdr3_aa: SVDRRDWGARGYT
clone_size: NA; j_call: TRBJ2-4; v_call: TRBV29-1; cdr3_aa: SSTYTGDGKNIQY
clone_size: NA; j_call: TRBJ2-4; v_call: TRBV10-3; cdr3_aa: AISGGRGLSGKNIQY
clone_size: NA; j_call: TRBJ1-3; v_call: TRBV4-1; cdr3_aa: ASSPEAERNTIY
clone_size: NA; j_call: TRBJ1-4; v_call: TRBV7-9; cdr3_aa: ASSRTGGTNEKLF
clone_size: once; j_call: TRBJ1-1; v_call: TRBV11-2; cdr3_aa: ASSLARAGAEAF
clone_size: NA; j_call: TRBJ2-6; v_call: TRBV12-3/TRBV12-4; cdr3_aa: ATSSGANVLT
clone_size: NA; j_call: TRBJ2-7; v_call: TRBV28; cdr3_aa: ASSPDGSRQY
clone_size: NA; j_call: TRBJ1-2; v_call: TRBV19; cdr3_aa: ASSSTGTSYGYT
clone_size: NA; j_call: TRBJ1-6; v_call: TRBV5-1; cdr3_aa: ASSLWTGRGDSPLH
clone_size: NA; j_call: TRBJ1-4; v_call: TRBV30; cdr3_aa: AWSVLETNEKLF
clone_size: NA; j_call: TRBJ1-2; v_call: TRBV2; cdr3_aa: ASRVLQGNGYT